A selection of T cell receptor beta chains follows, all from one sample in a study of identical twins. TCRdb ran MiXCR on the 5' RACE reads and lists one entry per CDR3 protein. The repertoire holds about 220,000 distinct CDR3 sequences, 9.4% seen once, with around 5.1% in the top ten. The sequenced material came from memory (CD45RO+) T cells sorted from blood. These receptors all stem from a woman younger than 30 in good health. Each CDR3 is given with its conserved first and last residue. The order of the fields is J gene, CDR3 length, D gene, clone size, V gene, CDR3 protein, CDR3 DNA. D genes are given only for firm matches. Only some rows state a clone size, as once, few, many or a class for expanded clones.

TRBJ2-2 17 TRBD2 few TRBV20-1 CSASPVVTSQNTGELFF TGCAGTGCTAGCCCCGTTGTGACTAGCCAGAACACCGGGGAGCTGTTTTTT
TRBJ2-5 12 . . TRBV7-6 CASSGRGETQYF TGTGCCAGCAGCGGGAGGGGGGAGACCCAGTACTTC
TRBJ2-1 12 . many TRBV6-2/TRBV6-3 CASSYGYNEQFF TGTGCCAGCAGTTACGGCTACAATGAGCAGTTCTTC
TRBJ2-5 13 . many TRBV27 CASSFVGEETQYF TGTGCCAGCAGTTTTGTAGGGGAAGAGACCCAGTACTTC
TRBJ1-6 18 . few TRBV3-1 CASSQVHGVKALYSPLHF TGTGCCAGCAGCCAAGTTCATGGCGTTAAGGCCTTATATTCACCCCTCCACTTT
TRBJ2-3 19 TRBD2 few TRBV3-1 CASSQDIGGGWTPADTQYF TGTGCCAGCAGCCAAGATATCGGGGGGGGCTGGACCCCGGCAGATACGCAGTATTTT
TRBJ2-1 15 TRBD1 few TRBV11-2 CASSLRQGTNNEQFF TGTGCCAGCAGCTTGCGACAGGGGACCAACAATGAGCAGTTCTTC
TRBJ2-3 16 . . TRBV23-1 CASSQSLQAGRSTQYF TGCGCCAGCAGTCAATCATTACAGGCGGGCAGGAGTACGCAGTATTTT
TRBJ1-1 13 . . TRBV20-1 CNAREVGKTEAFF TGCAATGCTAGAGAGGTAGGAAAAACTGAAGCTTTCTTT
TRBJ2-1 17 TRBD1 . TRBV14 CASSLRTGVIGYNEQFF TGTGCCAGCAGCCTTCGGACAGGGGTAATAGGCTACAATGAGCAGTTCTTC
TRBJ2-1 16 . . TRBV20-1 CSARVLARGPYNEQFF TGCAGTGCTAGAGTCCTAGCCCGGGGGCCCTACAATGAGCAGTTCTTC
TRBJ2-3 14 TRBD2 . TRBV29-1 CSVGRGGSTDTQYF TGCAGCGTTGGGCGGGGGGGGAGCACAGATACGCAGTATTTT
TRBJ2-3 16 TRBD2 few TRBV10-3 CAISSGLAESGDTQYF TGTGCCATCAGTTCGGGACTAGCGGAGTCAGGGGATACGCAGTATTTT
TRBJ2-7 15 . few TRBV11-2 CASSLGDGGAYEQYF TGTGCCAGCAGCTTAGGGGACGGAGGTGCCTACGAGCAGTACTTC
TRBJ2-3 15 . . TRBV10-2 CASRMGPTSTDTQYF TGCGCCAGCAGAATGGGACCAACTAGCACAGATACGCAGTATTTT
TRBJ1-1 15 . many TRBV20-1 CSARRRSLADTEAFF TGCAGTGCGAGAAGAAGATCCCTAGCGGACACTGAAGCTTTCTTT
TRBJ2-5 13 TRBD1 . TRBV7-9 CASSFDREETQYF TGTGCCAGCAGCTTTGACAGGGAAGAGACCCAGTACTTC
TRBJ2-7 15 TRBD1 many TRBV20-1 CSAYAGTGDFYEQYF TGCAGTGCCTACGCCGGGACAGGAGATTTCTACGAGCAGTACTTC
TRBJ2-1 14 TRBD1 few TRBV25-1 CASSRTGTYNEQFF TGTGCCAGCAGCCGGACAGGGACTTACAATGAGCAGTTCTTC
TRBJ2-1 15 TRBD1 . TRBV9 CASSAVGTAYNEQFF TGTGCCAGCAGCGCCGTCGGGACAGCGTACAATGAGCAGTTCTTC
TRBJ2-2 15 TRBD1 . TRBV5-1 CASSTGETYTGELFF TGCGCCAGTTCAACAGGGGAAACGTACACCGGGGAGCTGTTTTTT
TRBJ2-7 14 . . TRBV15 CATSRDLQGGEQYF TGTGCCACCAGCAGAGATTTACAGGGCGGCGAGCAGTACTTC
TRBJ2-1 14 . few TRBV12-3/TRBV12-4 CASSSAGPSDEQFF TGTGCCAGCAGTTCGGCAGGCCCTTCTGATGAGCAGTTCTTC
TRBJ2-7 15 . many TRBV6-5 CASSYGPGGGHEQYF TGTGCCAGCAGTTACGGCCCGGGCGGCGGGCACGAGCAGTACTTC
TRBJ2-1 15 TRBD2 many TRBV24-1 CATSRGSGTYNEQFF TGTGCCACCAGCCGGGGGAGCGGGACCTACAATGAGCAGTTCTTC
TRBJ2-2 15 . few TRBV15 CATSRVSRDTGELFF TGTGCCACCAGCAGAGTCTCGCGGGACACCGGGGAGCTGTTTTTT
TRBJ2-3 14 . . TRBV7-2 CASSLITNTDTQYF TGTGCCAGCAGCTTAATAACCAACACAGATACGCAGTATTTT